This T cell receptor (beta chain) was sequenced for a study of T cells in localized non-small cell lung cancer. With regard to this clone: Its cognate antigen is unknown.

Study conclusions and caveats: The highest T cell clonality was in uninvolved adjacent lung, above tumor.

Repertoires were generated with immunoSEQ multiplex PCR, while TCRdb's copy carries only in-frame clones and drops some. The repertoire holds around 64,000 clones, 85% to 90% seen once, with less than 25% in the top ten. V lost 0 bases and J 9 bases, leaving 15 bases between the germline ends. Per germline, CDR1 KGHSH and CDR2 LQKENI. The CDR3 runs to 15 residues. The TCR sequence derives from a man aged 40 to 70 with stage I squamous cell lung carcinoma. Sequenced material: peripheral blood, taken before any cancer treatment. The V gene is TRBV18, the J gene TRBJ2-1; a weak D match, TRBD1 (8 bases). CDR3 residues: CASSPPSGTGGEQFF. The CDR3 nucleotides are TGTGCCAGCTCACCACCCAGCGGGACAGGAGGTGAGCAGTTCTTC. The full variable domain, completed using reference TRBV18 and TRBJ2-1, is NAGVMQNPRHLVRRRGQEARLRCSPMKGHSHVYWYRQLPEEGLKFMVYLQKENIIDESGMPKERFSAEFPKEGPSILRIQQVVRGDSAAYFCASSPPSGTGGEQFFGPGTRLTVL.